The clone carrying this T cell receptor (beta chain) appeared a single time. Authors' analysis steps: Amplification of reference gene primers provided the estimated nucleated cell counts. The table came from immunoSEQ multiplex PCR; TCRdb's copy has only in-frame clones and leaves some out. V, J and clone size derive from that table, while D and trimming were established from the DNA sequence. Here the sample spans fewer than 200,000 clones, less than 90% being singletons. The CDR3 spans 15 residues. Trimming shortened V by 0 bases and J by 7 bases, and 16 bases separated the two germline ends. Germline CDR1 SGHKS, CDR2 YYEKEE (reference sequence). This entry is derived from a study of blood T cell repertoires in COVID-19. The overall study: T cells, B-cell-depleted T cells, or PBMCs supplied cDNA or gDNA.

This clonotype was obtained from a man between 65 and 85 years old with active or convalescent COVID-19. This sequence joins TRBV5-5 and TRBJ1-1; D is perhaps TRBD1 (5 bases). Sequenced sample: peripheral blood. The CDR3 reads CASSLDGDYGREAFF. CDR3 DNA sequence: TGTGCCAGCAGCTTGGACGGGGACTATGGCCGTGAAGCTTTCTTT. Variable domain in full (rest from reference TRBV5-5 and TRBJ1-1): DAGVTQSPTHLIKTRGQQVTLRCSPISGHKSVSWYQQVLGQGPQFIFQYYEKEERGRGNFPDRFSARQFPNYSSELNVNALLLGDSALYLCASSLDGDYGREAFFGQGTRLTVV.